The sequence of this T cell receptor (beta chain) was determined in a study of blood T cell repertoires in COVID-19. Across the study: COVID-19 samples collected from the United States, Italy and Spain covered acute and convalescent phases. T cells, B-cell-depleted T cells, or PBMCs supplied cDNA or gDNA.

The V end was cut by 0 bases, the J end by 2 bases, with 12 bases between. The V gene's germline CDR1 is LGHDT and CDR2 YNNKEL (reference sequence). CDR3 size: 16 residues. As to this clone: Other DNA sequences in this sample translate to the same CDR3.

Original methodology: Nucleated cell number was recorded as an estimate derived from reference gene primer amplification. Sequencing was performed with immunoSEQ multiplex PCR; in TCRdb, only in-frame clones are kept and a portion is missing. V and J calls and clone size are those listed in that table; D and trimming were worked out from the DNA. Of about 190,000 clones in the sample, 70% to 90% were seen once. The rearrangement links TRBV3-1 (or the pseudogene TRBV3-2) to TRBJ2-3; possible D gene TRBD2, 6 bases. The TCR sequence derives from a woman aged 70-85 years with active or convalescent COVID-19. The material sequenced was peripheral blood. The CDR3 loop reads CASSQDWGESTDTQYF. The CDR3 DNA reads TGTGCCAGCAGCCAAGATTGGGGGGAATCCACAGATACGCAGTATTTT.